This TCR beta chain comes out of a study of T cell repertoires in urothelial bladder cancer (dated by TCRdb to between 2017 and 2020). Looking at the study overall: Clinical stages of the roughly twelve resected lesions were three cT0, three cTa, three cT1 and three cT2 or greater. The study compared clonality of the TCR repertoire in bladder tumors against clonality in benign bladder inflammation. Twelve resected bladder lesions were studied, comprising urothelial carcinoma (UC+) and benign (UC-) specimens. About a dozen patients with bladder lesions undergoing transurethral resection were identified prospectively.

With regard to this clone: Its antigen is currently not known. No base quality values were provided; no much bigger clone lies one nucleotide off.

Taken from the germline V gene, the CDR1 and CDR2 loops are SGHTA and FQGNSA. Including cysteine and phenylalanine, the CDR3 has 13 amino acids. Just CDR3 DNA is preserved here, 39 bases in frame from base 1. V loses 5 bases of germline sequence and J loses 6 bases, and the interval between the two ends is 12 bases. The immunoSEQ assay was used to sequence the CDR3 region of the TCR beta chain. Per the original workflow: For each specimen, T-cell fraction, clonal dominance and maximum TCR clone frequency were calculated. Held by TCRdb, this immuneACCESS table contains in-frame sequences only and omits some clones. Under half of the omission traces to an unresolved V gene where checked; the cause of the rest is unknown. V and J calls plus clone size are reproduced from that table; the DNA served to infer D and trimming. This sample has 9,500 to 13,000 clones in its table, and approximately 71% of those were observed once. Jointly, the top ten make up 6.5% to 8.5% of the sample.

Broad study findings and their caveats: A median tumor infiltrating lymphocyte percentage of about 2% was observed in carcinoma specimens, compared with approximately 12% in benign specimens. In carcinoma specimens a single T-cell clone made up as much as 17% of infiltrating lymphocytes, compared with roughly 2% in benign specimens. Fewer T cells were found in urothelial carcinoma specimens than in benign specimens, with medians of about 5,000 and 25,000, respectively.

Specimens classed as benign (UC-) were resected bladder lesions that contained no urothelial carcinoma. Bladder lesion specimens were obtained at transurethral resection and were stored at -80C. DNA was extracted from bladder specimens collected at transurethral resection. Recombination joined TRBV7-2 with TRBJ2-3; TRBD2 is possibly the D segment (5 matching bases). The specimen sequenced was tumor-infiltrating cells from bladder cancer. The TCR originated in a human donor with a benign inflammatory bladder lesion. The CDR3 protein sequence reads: CASSGLARDTQYF. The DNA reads TGTGCCAGCAGCGGACTCGCGAGGGATACGCAGTATTTT.